This T cell receptor beta chain stems from a study of shared clonotypes between healthy human individuals. Produced via immunoSEQ multiplex PCR; TCRdb's table is partial and in-frame only. The sample consists of hundreds of thousands of clones, less than 80% of them appearing once. Germline V gives CDR1 MNHEY, CDR2 SVGAGI. CDR3 length equals 13 residues. Trimming took off 1 base at V and 7 bases at J, with 8 bases between the two ends. The rearrangement joins TRBV6-5 to TRBJ2-1; D unclear. This clonotype was sampled from a woman in her thirties in good health. Sequencing was performed on memory CD4+ T cells sorted from blood. Sample subset: CD45RA-negative fraction. CDR3 in amino acids: CASSYWEGNEQFF. CDR3 nucleotide sequence: TGTGCCAGCAGTTACTGGGAAGGAAATGAGCAGTTCTTC.